These T cell receptor beta chains were read from a single sample in a study of cytomegalovirus exposure and HLA in healthy donors. The repertoire was sequenced with immunoSEQ multiplex PCR; TCRdb's copy has only in-frame clones and lacks some. The data contain about 130,000 clones, roughly 78% of them singletons. Specimen: PBMCs. Source of these receptors: a man in his forties or fifties in good health and CMV-seronegative. The CDR3 runs from the conserved cysteine through the conserved F or W. D genes are given only for firm matches. A row's size may be missing; if present it is once, few, many or a size class.

clone size	J gene	D gene	V gene	CDR3 protein	CDR3 DNA
.	TRBJ1-2	.	TRBV28	CASSLSGDYGYTF	TGTGCCAGCAGTTTATCGGGGGACTATGGCTACACCTTC
.	TRBJ1-2	TRBD1	TRBV11-2	CASSPTPTGYDYGYTF	TGTGCCAGCAGCCCCACTCCGACAGGGTATGACTATGGCTACACCTTC
.	TRBJ2-1	TRBD2	TRBV14	CASSQDGGSGEQFF	TGTGCCAGCAGCCAAGACGGGGGGTCCGGTGAGCAGTTCTTC
.	TRBJ1-1	.	TRBV2	CASRRDRNTEAFF	TGTGCCAGCAGGCGAGACAGGAACACTGAAGCTTTCTTT
.	TRBJ2-2	TRBD1	TRBV5-1	CASSLGDRDTGELFF	TGCGCCAGCAGCTTGGGGGACAGGGACACCGGGGAGCTGTTTTTT
few	TRBJ1-1	TRBD1	TRBV10-3	CAISKDREFTEAFF	TGTGCCATCAGTAAGGACAGGGAGTTTACTGAAGCTTTCTTT
few	TRBJ1-1	TRBD1	TRBV19	CASRQGGRTEAFF	TGTGCCAGTAGACAGGGGGGCCGGACTGAAGCTTTCTTT
.	TRBJ2-3	TRBD2	TRBV28	CASRHAGGTPYF	TGTGCCAGCAGGCACGCGGGGGGGACCCCGTATTTT
.	TRBJ1-4	.	TRBV30	CAWSVLENEKLFF	TGTGCCTGGAGTGTATTAGAGAATGAAAAACTGTTTTTT
.	TRBJ2-1	TRBD2	TRBV6-6	CASRGLAGASYNEQFF	TGTGCCAGCAGAGGACTAGCGGGGGCCTCTTACAATGAGCAGTTCTTC
.	TRBJ2-7	TRBD1	TRBV30	CAWSGGAGGHEQYF	TGTGCCTGGAGTGGGGGGGCAGGGGGCCACGAGCAGTACTTC
.	TRBJ2-1	TRBD2	TRBV10-3	CAIRPREGMDPNEQFF	TGTGCCATCAGGCCAAGGGAGGGGATGGACCCCAATGAGCAGTTCTTC
.	TRBJ1-1	.	TRBV5-1	CASSFFGPLNTEAFF	TGCGCCAGCAGCTTTTTTGGGCCCTTGAACACTGAAGCTTTCTTT
.	TRBJ1-1	.	TRBV28	CASSFPRGTEAFF	TGTGCCAGCAGTTTTCCCAGGGGTACTGAAGCTTTCTTT
.	TRBJ1-1	TRBD1	TRBV28	CASRARGEAFF	TGTGCCAGCAGGGCCAGGGGGGAAGCTTTCTTT
.	TRBJ1-1	TRBD1	TRBV2	CASRQGGVNTEAFF	TGTGCCAGCAGACAGGGGGGGGTGAACACTGAAGCTTTCTTT
.	TRBJ2-7	.	TRBV5-4	CASSSVSTTSSYEQYF	TGTGCCAGCAGCTCCGTATCTACTACTAGCTCCTACGAGCAGTACTTC
.	TRBJ1-2	TRBD1	TRBV5-4	CASSPPLETGGGYGYTF	TGTGCCAGCAGCCCGCCTTTAGAGACAGGGGGCGGTTATGGCTACACCTTC
.	TRBJ2-3	TRBD2	TRBV29-1	CSVAGLAANTQYF	TGCAGCGTTGCTGGGCTAGCGGCAAATACGCAGTATTTT
few	TRBJ2-5	.	TRBV19	CASSDSLVVQETQYF	TGTGCCAGTAGTGATAGCCTAGTGGTCCAAGAGACCCAGTACTTC
.	TRBJ2-2	TRBD1	TRBV7-9	CASSYQGARGTGELFF	TGTGCCAGCAGCTACCAGGGGGCGCGTGGCACCGGGGAGCTGTTTTTT
.	TRBJ2-5	.	TRBV28	CASSLYARDETQYF	TGTGCCAGCAGTTTATATGCCCGGGATGAGACCCAGTACTTC
.	TRBJ2-7	.	TRBV6-1	CASSGRGEQYF	TGTGCCAGCAGTGGCCGGGGCGAGCAGTACTTC
.	TRBJ2-5	TRBD2	TRBV10-3	CAIREAGGQETQYF	TGTGCCATCAGAGAAGCGGGGGGACAAGAGACCCAGTACTTC
many	TRBJ1-4	TRBD1	TRBV19	CASEGTDKLFF	TGTGCCTCCGAGGGGACAGACAAACTGTTTTTT
.	TRBJ2-7	.	TRBV28	CASINTGTYEQYF	TGTGCCAGCATTAACACAGGGACCTACGAGCAGTACTTC
.	TRBJ2-2	.	TRBV5-1	CASSSDSSTGELFF	TGCGCCAGCAGCTCAGACTCGAGCACCGGGGAGCTGTTTTTT
.	TRBJ1-1	.	TRBV10-3	CAISEAQGDYAFF	TGTGCCATCAGTGAAGCCCAGGGTGATTACGCTTTCTTT
.	TRBJ2-3	.	TRBV6-5	CASWRGDTQYF	TGTGCCAGCTGGAGAGGGGATACGCAGTATTTT
few	TRBJ2-3	.	TRBV18	CASSPTQESTDTQYF	TGTGCCAGCTCACCCACACAGGAAAGCACAGATACGCAGTATTTT
.	TRBJ2-7	.	TRBV28	CASSAGAQRNEQYF	TGTGCCAGCAGTGCGGGGGCTCAGCGCAACGAGCAGTACTTC
.	TRBJ1-4	.	TRBV5-1	CASSLAPQEKLFF	TGCGCCAGCAGCTTGGCCCCCCAGGAAAAACTGTTTTTT
.	TRBJ2-7	.	TRBV6-5	CASSYGGTYEQYF	TGTGCCAGCAGTTACGGAGGGACGTACGAGCAGTACTTC
.	TRBJ1-2	.	TRBV20-1	CSAIPGGYTF	TGCAGTGCCATCCCAGGCGGCTACACCTTC
.	TRBJ2-2	.	TRBV7-9	CASSLWSGASTGELFF	TGTGCCAGCAGCTTATGGTCGGGAGCGAGTACCGGGGAGCTGTTTTTT
few	TRBJ1-1	.	TRBV6-5	CASSPWATNTEAFF	TGTGCCAGCAGTCCCTGGGCCACAAACACTGAAGCTTTCTTT
.	TRBJ1-2	TRBD1	TRBV28	CASLPGQGNYGYTF	TGTGCCAGCCTCCCAGGACAGGGAAACTATGGCTACACCTTC
.	TRBJ2-7	.	TRBV7-9	CASSLDGTYEQYF	TGTGCCAGCAGCTTAGACGGGACCTACGAGCAGTACTTC
.	TRBJ2-2	.	TRBV29-1	CSVGQILTGELFF	TGCAGCGTTGGACAAATACTCACCGGGGAGCTGTTTTTT
once	TRBJ1-5	.	TRBV15	CATSRGQSNQPQHF	TGTGCCACCAGCAGAGGGCAGTCCAATCAGCCCCAGCATTTT
few	TRBJ2-2	TRBD1	TRBV5-4	CASSAGQGETGELFF	TGTGCCAGCAGCGCGGGACAGGGGGAGACCGGGGAGCTGTTTTTT
.	TRBJ1-5	.	TRBV28	CASNPSQGFGGNQPQHF	TGTGCCAGCAACCCTTCCCAGGGATTCGGTGGCAATCAGCCCCAGCATTTT
once	TRBJ2-7	TRBD2	TRBV7-9	CASSLVRWGLADYEQYF	TGTGCCAGCAGCTTAGTACGTTGGGGACTAGCAGACTACGAGCAGTACTTC
.	TRBJ2-5	.	TRBV2	CVGAVQETQYF	TGTGTCGGAGCGGTACAAGAGACCCAGTACTTC
.	TRBJ2-5	TRBD2	TRBV7-3	CASSLSGGSLETQYF	TGTGCCAGCAGCTTATCGGGCGGGAGCTTGGAGACCCAGTACTTC